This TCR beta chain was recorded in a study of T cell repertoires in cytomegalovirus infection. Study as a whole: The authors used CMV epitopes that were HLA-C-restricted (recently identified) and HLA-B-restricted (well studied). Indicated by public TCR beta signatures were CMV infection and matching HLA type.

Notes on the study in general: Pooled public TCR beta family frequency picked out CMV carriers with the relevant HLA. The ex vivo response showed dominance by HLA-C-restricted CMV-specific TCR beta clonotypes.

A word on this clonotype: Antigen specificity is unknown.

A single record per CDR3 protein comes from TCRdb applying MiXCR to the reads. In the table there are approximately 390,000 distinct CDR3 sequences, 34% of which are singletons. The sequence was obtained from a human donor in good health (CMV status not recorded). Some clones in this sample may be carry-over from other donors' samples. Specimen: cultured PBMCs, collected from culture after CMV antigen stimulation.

CDR3 in amino acids: CASSSQGFEGQPQHF. Here the CDR3 DNA reads TGTGCCAGCAGTTCACAGGGTTTTGAAGGACAGCCCCAGCATTTT. V gene TRBV12-3 or TRBV12-4 combines with J gene TRBJ1-5; weak D call: TRBD1 (6 bases). V was trimmed by 4 bases and J by 7 bases, leaving 17 bases between them. The CDR3 is 15 residues long.